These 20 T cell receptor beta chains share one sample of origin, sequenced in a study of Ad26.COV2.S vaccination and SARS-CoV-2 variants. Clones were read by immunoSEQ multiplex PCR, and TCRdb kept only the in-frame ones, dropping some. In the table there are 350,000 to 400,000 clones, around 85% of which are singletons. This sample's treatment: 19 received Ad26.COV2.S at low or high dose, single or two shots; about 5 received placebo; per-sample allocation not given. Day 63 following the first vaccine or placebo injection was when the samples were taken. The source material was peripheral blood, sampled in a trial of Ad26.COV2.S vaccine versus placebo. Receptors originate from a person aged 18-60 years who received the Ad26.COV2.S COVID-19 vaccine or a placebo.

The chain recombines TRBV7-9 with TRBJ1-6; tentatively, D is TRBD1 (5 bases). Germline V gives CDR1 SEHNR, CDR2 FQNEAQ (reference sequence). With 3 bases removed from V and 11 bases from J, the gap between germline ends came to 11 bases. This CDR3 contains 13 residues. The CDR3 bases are TGTGCCAGCAGCTTGGGGGGTACTCCACCCCTCCACTTT. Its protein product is CASSLGGTPPLHF.

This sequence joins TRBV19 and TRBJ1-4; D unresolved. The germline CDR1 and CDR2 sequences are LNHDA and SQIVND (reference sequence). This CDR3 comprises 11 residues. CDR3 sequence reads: CAAAAGEKLFF. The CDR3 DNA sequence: TGTGCAGCTGCGGCAGGCGAAAAACTGTTTTTT.

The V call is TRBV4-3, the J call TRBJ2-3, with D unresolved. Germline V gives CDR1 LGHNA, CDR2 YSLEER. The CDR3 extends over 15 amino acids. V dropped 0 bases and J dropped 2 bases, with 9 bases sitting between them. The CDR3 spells CASSQDLQSTDTQYF. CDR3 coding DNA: TGCGCCAGCAGCCAAGATCTGCAGTCCACAGATACGCAGTATTTT.

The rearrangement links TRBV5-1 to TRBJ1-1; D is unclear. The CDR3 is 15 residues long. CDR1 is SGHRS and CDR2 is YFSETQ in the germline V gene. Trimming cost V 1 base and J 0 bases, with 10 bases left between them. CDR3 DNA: TGCGCCAGCAGCTTGTCCGGGCAGCTGAACACTGAAGCTTTCTTT. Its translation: CASSLSGQLNTEAFF. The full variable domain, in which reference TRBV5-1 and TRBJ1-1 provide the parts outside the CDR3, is KAGVTQTPRYLIKTRGQQVTLSCSPISGHRSVSWYQQTPGQGLQFLFEYFSETQRNKGNFPGRFSGRQFSNSRSEMNVSTLELGDSALYLCASSLSGQLNTEAFFGQGTRLTVV.

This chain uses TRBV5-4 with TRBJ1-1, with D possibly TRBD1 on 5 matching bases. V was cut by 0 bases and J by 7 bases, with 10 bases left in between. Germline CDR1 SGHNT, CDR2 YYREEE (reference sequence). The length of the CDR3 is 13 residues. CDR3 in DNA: TGTGCCAGCAGCTTGGGGCAGGGTGGTGAAGCTTTCTTT. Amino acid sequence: CASSLGQGGEAFF.

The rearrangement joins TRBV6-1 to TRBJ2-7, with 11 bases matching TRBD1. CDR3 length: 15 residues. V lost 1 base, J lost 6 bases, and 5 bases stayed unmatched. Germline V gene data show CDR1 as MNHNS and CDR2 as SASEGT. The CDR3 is CASSEDRTGGLEQYF. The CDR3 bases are TGTGCCAGCAGTGAAGATAGGACAGGGGGCCTCGAGCAGTACTTC.

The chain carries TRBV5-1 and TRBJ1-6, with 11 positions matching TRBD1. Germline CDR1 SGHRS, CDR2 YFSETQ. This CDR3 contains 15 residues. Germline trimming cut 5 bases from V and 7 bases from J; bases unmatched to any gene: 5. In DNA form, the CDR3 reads TGCGCCAGCAGTTGGACAGGGGGCGAAAATTCACCCCTCCACTTT. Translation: CASSWTGGENSPLHF.

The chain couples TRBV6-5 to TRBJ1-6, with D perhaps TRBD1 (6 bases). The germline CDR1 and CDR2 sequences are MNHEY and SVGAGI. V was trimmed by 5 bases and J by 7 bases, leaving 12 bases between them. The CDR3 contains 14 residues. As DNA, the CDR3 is TGTGCCAGCAGTACGGACAGATCGAATTCACCCCTCCACTTT. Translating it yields CASSTDRSNSPLHF.

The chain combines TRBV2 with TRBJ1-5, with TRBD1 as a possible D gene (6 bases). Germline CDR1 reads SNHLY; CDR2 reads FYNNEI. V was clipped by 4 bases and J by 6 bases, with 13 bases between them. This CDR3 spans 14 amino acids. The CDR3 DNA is TGTGCCAGCAGTGCACCAGGGGAGGCTCAGCCCCAGCATTTT. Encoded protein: CASSAPGEAQPQHF.

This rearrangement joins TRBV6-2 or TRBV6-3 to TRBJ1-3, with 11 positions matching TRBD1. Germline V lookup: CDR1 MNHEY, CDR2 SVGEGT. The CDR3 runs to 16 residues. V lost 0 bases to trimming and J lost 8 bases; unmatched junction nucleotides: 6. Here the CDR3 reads CASSYSRTGGPDTIYF. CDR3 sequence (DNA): TGTGCCAGCAGTTACTCGCGGACAGGGGGCCCGGACACCATATATTTT.

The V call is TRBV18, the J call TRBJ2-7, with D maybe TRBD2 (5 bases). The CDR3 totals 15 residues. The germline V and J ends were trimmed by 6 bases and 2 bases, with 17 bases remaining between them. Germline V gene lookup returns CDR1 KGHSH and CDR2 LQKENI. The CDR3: CASSTGGGVTYEQYF. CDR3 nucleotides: TGTGCCAGCTCTACCGGAGGTGGTGTCACCTACGAGCAGTACTTC.

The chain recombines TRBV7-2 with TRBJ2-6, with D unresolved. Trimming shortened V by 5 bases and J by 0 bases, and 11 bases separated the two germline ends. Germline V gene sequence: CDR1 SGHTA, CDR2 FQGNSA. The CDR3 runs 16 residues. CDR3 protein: CASSQWAYSGANVLTF. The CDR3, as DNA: TGTGCCAGCAGCCAGTGGGCATACTCTGGGGCCAACGTCCTGACTTTC.

The CDR3 loop reads CASSRAQVYNEQFF. CDR3 bases: TGCGCCAGCAGCCGCGCCCAAGTTTACAATGAGCAGTTCTTC. The chain uses TRBV4-1 and TRBJ2-1; D remains unclear. V was shortened by 4 bases and J by 4 bases, with 11 bases between the two germline ends. The length of the CDR3 is 14 residues. Germline CDR1 is MGHRA and CDR2 is YSYEKL.

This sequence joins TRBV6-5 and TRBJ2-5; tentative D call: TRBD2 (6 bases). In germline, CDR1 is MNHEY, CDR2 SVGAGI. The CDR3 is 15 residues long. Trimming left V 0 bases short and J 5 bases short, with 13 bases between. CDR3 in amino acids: CASSYSGPGGETQYF. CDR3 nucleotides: TGTGCCAGCAGTTACTCGGGTCCAGGAGGGGAGACCCAGTACTTC.

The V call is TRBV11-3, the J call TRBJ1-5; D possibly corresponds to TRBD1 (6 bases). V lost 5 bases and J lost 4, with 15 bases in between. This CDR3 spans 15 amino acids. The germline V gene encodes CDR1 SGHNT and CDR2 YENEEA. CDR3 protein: CASSNRDNVNQPQHF. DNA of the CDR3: TGTGCCAGCAGCAACCGGGACAATGTGAATCAGCCCCAGCATTTT.

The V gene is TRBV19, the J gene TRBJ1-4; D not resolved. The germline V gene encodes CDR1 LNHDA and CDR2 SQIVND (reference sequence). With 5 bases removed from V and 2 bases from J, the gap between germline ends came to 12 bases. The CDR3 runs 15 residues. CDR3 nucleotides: TGTGCCAGTAGTCTAAACCTGGGGACTAATGAAAAACTGTTTTTT. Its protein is CASSLNLGTNEKLFF. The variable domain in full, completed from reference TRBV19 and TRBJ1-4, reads DGGITQSPKYLFRKEGQNVTLSCEQNLNHDAMYWYRQDPGQGLRLIYYSQIVNDFQKGDIAEGYSVSREKKESFPLTVTSAQKNPTAFYLCASSLNLGTNEKLFFGSGTQLSVL.

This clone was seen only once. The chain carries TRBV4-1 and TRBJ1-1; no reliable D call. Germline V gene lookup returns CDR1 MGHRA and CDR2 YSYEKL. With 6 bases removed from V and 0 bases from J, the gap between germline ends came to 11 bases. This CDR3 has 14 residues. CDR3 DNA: TGCGCCAGCAGTCAGATACAGATGAACACTGAAGCTTTCTTT. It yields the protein CASSQIQMNTEAFF.

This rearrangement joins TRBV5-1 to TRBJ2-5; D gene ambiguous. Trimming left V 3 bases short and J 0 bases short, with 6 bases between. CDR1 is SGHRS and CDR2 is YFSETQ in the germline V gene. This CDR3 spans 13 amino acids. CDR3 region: CASSSRYQETQYF. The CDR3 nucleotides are TGCGCCAGCAGCTCAAGATACCAAGAGACCCAGTACTTC.

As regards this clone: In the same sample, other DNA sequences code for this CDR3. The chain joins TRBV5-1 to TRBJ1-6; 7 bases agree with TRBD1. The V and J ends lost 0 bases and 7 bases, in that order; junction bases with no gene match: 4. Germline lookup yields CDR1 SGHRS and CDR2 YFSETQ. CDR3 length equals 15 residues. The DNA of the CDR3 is TGCGCCAGCAGCTTGGCTGACAGGGACAATTCACCCCTCCACTTT. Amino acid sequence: CASSLADRDNSPLHF.

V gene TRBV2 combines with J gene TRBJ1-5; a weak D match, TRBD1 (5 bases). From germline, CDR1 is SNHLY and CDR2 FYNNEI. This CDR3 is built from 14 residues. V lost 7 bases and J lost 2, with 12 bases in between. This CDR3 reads CASKYGTGNQPQHF. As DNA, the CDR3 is TGTGCCAGCAAATATGGGACCGGCAATCAGCCCCAGCATTTT.